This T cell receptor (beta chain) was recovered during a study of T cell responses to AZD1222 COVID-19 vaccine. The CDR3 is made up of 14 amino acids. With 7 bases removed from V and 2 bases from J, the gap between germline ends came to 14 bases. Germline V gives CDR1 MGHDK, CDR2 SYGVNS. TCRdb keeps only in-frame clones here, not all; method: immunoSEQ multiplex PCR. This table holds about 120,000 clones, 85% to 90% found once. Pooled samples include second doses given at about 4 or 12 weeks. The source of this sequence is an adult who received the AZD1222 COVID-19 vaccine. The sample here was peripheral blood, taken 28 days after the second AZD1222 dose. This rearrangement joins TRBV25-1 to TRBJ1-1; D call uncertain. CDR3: CASTPTAVNTEAFF. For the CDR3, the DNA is TGTGCCAGCACCCCGACTGCGGTTAACACTGAAGCTTTCTTT. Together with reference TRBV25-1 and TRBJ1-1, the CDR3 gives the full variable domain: EADIYQTPRYLVIGTGKKITLECSQTMGHDKMYWYQQDPGMELHLIHYSYGVNSTEKGDLSSESTVSRIRTEHFPLTLESARPSHTSQYLCASTPTAVNTEAFFGQGTRLTVV.